This T cell receptor (beta chain) was obtained from a study of blood T cell repertoires in COVID-19. Seattle-derived patients entered the study during active infection and were followed longitudinally. Data came from immunoSEQ multiplex PCR; TCRdb stores just in-frame clones and leaves some out. The top ten clones hold 10% to 15% of a sample with about 180,000 clones, around 80% of them seen once. This clonotype originated in a woman aged 80 or older with COVID-19, enrolled during active disease. The sample was peripheral blood.

The CDR3 nucleotides are TGTGCCAGCAGTATGGGGGCAGGGGTAAACACTGAAGCTTTCTTT. Its protein is CASSMGAGVNTEAFF. The rearrangement links TRBV28 to TRBJ1-1; D perhaps matches TRBD1 (6 bases). The V end was cut by 5 bases, the J end by 2 bases, with 15 bases between. The CDR3 covers 15 residues. The germline CDR1 and CDR2 sequences are MDHEN and SYDVKM.